The 10 T cell receptor beta chains given below trace back to one sample, sequenced in a study of blood T cells in healthy people across ages. Next came a second PCR, run for about 7 to 12 cycles, which used a sample-barcoded 5' primer along with a J-beta primer mix. Via MiXCR, TCRdb re-called the 5' RACE reads, giving one row per CDR3 protein. The table includes about 1.7 million distinct CDR3 sequences, 28% detected once. The sample taken for sequencing was blood. The receptors were gathered from a woman in her twenties or thirties in good health.

This clonotype was seen many times. The rearrangement links TRBV18 to TRBJ2-7; tentatively, D is TRBD1 (5 bases). The V gene's germline CDR1 is KGHSH and CDR2 LQKENI. The CDR3 runs to 13 residues. V was pared by 5 bases and J by 2 bases, with 10 bases between. The CDR3 sequence is CASSAGNPYEQYF. CDR3 DNA sequence: TGTGCCAGCTCAGCAGGGAACCCCTACGAGCAGTACTTC.

To note about this clonotype: A clone one base away is much larger, so this may be a read error. The chain carries TRBV12-3 or TRBV12-4 and TRBJ2-1; D is undetermined. Trimming stripped 2 bases from V and 9 bases from J, with 8 bases between. This CDR3 is built from 12 residues. CDR3 amino acids: CASSLFNSEQFF. CDR3 in DNA: TGTGCCAGCAGTTTATTCAACAGTGAGCAGTTCTTC.

This clonotype was observed a handful of times. The rearrangement joins TRBV6-5 to TRBJ1-2; perhaps TRBD1 as D (6 bases). The CDR3 runs to 14 residues. Germline V gene data show CDR1 as MNHEY and CDR2 as SVGAGI. V was cut by 6 bases and J by 4 bases, with 15 bases left in between. The CDR3 DNA is TGTGCCAGCAGCCCCACAGGGCTCGGCTATGGCTACACCTTC. Amino acids: CASSPTGLGYGYTF.

This clonotype was found a few times. The chain carries TRBV29-1 and TRBJ2-1, with D maybe TRBD1 (5 bases). Germline values: CDR1 SQVTM, CDR2 ANQGSEA. The V end was cut by 5 bases, the J end by 3 bases, with 14 bases between. The CDR3 has 14 residues. The CDR3 sequence is CSVRAGLNYNEQFF. CDR3 coding DNA: TGCAGCGTTAGGGCAGGGCTCAACTACAATGAGCAGTTCTTC.

V usage is TRBV20-1 and J usage is TRBJ1-2; D possibly corresponds to TRBD1 (5 bases). Germline CDR1 and CDR2: DFQATT and SNEGSKA (reference sequence). Trimming left V 7 bases short and J 7 bases short, with 19 bases between. The CDR3 is made up of 13 amino acids. CDR3 amino acids: CSVTGREIGGYTF. The CDR3 DNA sequence: TGCAGTGTTACTGGCAGGGAGATCGGTGGCTACACCTTC.

This clonotype was observed many times. This chain links TRBV5-1 with TRBJ1-2, with D unresolved. V lost 4 bases, J lost 2 bases, and 12 bases lay in between. Germline CDR1 and CDR2: SGHRS and YFSETQ. The CDR3 runs to 14 residues. In DNA, the CDR3 is TGCGCCAGCAGCCTAACGCGGACCAACTATGGCTACACCTTC. Residues: CASSLTRTNYGYTF.

In its sample, this clonotype was seen a few times. The V gene is TRBV7-2, the J gene TRBJ2-4; 9 bases line up with TRBD2. This CDR3 region has 17 residues. V lost 4 bases, J lost 1 base, and 8 bases stayed unmatched. CDR1 is SGHTA and CDR2 is FQGNSA in the germline V gene. The CDR3 loop is CASSWPGLASAKNIQYF. CDR3 DNA: TGTGCCAGCAGCTGGCCGGGACTAGCATCGGCCAAAAACATTCAGTACTTC. Complete variable domain (other parts from reference TRBV7-2 and TRBJ2-4): GAGVSQSPSNKVTEKGKDVELRCDPISGHTALYWYRQSLGQGLEFLIYFQGNSAPDKSGLPSDRFSAERTGGSVSTLTIQRTQQEDSAVYLCASSWPGLASAKNIQYFGAGTRLSVL.

This clonotype was detected a few times. The chain uses TRBV20-1 and TRBJ2-1; TRBD2 agrees at 7 bases. Germline CDR1 is DFQATT and CDR2 is SNEGSKA (reference sequence). Unmatched junction bases numbered 6, after V lost 5 bases and J lost 2 bases. CDR3 length: 14 residues. The CDR3 DNA sequence: TGCAGTGCTCCTCGGGGGAGGGCCTACAATGAGCAGTTCTTC. Protein product: CSAPRGRAYNEQFF.

The V call is TRBV11-2, the J call TRBJ2-1, with D possibly being TRBD2 (6 bases). V lost 0 bases to trimming and J lost 8 bases, with 17 bases between them. This CDR3 has 16 amino acids. Germline V lookup: CDR1 SGHAT, CDR2 FQNNGV. The DNA for the CDR3 is TGTGCCAGCAGCTTAGATCGCGCGGGACTTTACCATGAGCAGTTCTTC. It is translated as CASSLDRAGLYHEQFF.

This clonotype has more than one count but fewer than ten. The V gene is TRBV5-1, the J gene TRBJ2-7; 10 positions agree with TRBD1. V gave up 4 bases and J gave up 3 bases; unmatched junction bases: 10. The CDR3 runs to 16 residues. Germline V gene lookup returns CDR1 SGHRS and CDR2 YFSETQ. The CDR3 DNA reads as TGCGCCAGCAGCGGACCCTTGGGGACAGGGGTCTACGAGCAGTACTTC. The encoded protein is CASSGPLGTGVYEQYF.